A selection of T cell receptor beta chains follows, all from one sample in a study of regulatory T cells in long-lasting Graves disease. In TCRdb, the multiplex PCR reads were re-called with MiXCR into one record per CDR3 protein. Found here are about 430,000 distinct CDR3 sequences, approximately 16% of them singletons; the top ten hold over 7.5%. The sample was also linked to a second study, of T cells in Graves' hyperthyroidism and ophthalmopathy.

Here the sequenced sample was peripheral blood mononuclear cells (PBMCs), taken at new diagnosis, from a patient treated with antithyroid drugs. The receptors were sampled from a woman aged 40 to 49 with Graves disease. CDR3s include the opening cysteine and the closing phenylalanine or tryptophan. D genes are given only for firm matches. The size entry is marked missing in some rows and otherwise reads once, few, many or a size class.

j_call	d_call	v_call	clone_size	cdr3_nt	cdr3_aa
TRBJ2-7	NA	TRBV12-3/TRBV12-4	NA	TGTGCCAGCAATCTTCAGGGGCCACTCTACGAGCAGTACTTC	CASNLQGPLYEQYF
TRBJ2-3	NA	TRBV7-6	many	TGTGCCAGCAGCTCTAGATCCGGGACTAGCACAGATACGCAGTATTTT	CASSSRSGTSTDTQYF
TRBJ2-7	TRBD1	TRBV28	many	TGTGCCAGCAGTTCCGGGACAGCCACCTACGAGCAGTACTTC	CASSSGTATYEQYF
TRBJ1-2	TRBD1	TRBV28	many	TGTGCCAGCAACAGTGGGACAGGGGTTACCTATGGCTACACCTTC	CASNSGTGVTYGYTF
TRBJ2-1	NA	TRBV11-2	few	TGTGCCAGCAGCTTAGATATCCCGGTGGGCAATGAGCAGTTCTTC	CASSLDIPVGNEQFF
TRBJ1-5	NA	TRBV28	NA	TGTGCCAGCATCTCAGGGGATCAGCCCCAGCATTTT	CASISGDQPQHF
TRBJ2-7	NA	TRBV5-1	many	TGCGCCAGCAGCTGGGGGGGATCAGGGCGGGACAACTCCTACGAGCAGTACTTC	CASSWGGSGRDNSYEQYF
TRBJ1-2	NA	TRBV25-1	few	TGTGCCAGCAAGATGGACGGGCGCTATGGCTACACCTTC	CASKMDGRYGYTF
TRBJ2-2	TRBD2	TRBV12-3/TRBV12-4	many	TGTGCCAGCAGTAGGAGTAGCGGGAGCTCGAACACCGGGGAGCTGTTTTTT	CASSRSSGSSNTGELFF
TRBJ2-7	TRBD1	TRBV20-1	NA	TGCAGTGCTAGAGCCGGGACAGCTACCTACGAGCAGTACTTC	CSARAGTATYEQYF
TRBJ2-1	TRBD2	TRBV7-2	few	TGTGCCAGCAGCTCCGCACTAGCGGGTAGACAGTTCTTC	CASSSALAGRQFF
TRBJ1-5	NA	TRBV9	NA	TGTGCCAGCAGCGTAGAAGGCAACAATCAGCCCCAGCATTTT	CASSVEGNNQPQHF
TRBJ2-1	TRBD1	TRBV4-1	NA	TGCGCCAGCAGCCAAGATCAGGGACAGGGAGGGTACAATGAGCAGTTCTTC	CASSQDQGQGGYNEQFF
TRBJ1-6	TRBD1	TRBV12-3/TRBV12-4	many	TGTGCCAGCCAACTGAGTTTACAGGGGAATTCACCCCTCCACTTT	CASQLSLQGNSPLHF
TRBJ2-1	TRBD1	TRBV9	many	TGTGCCAGCAGCGTCGGACAGGGGGCCCACAATGAGCAGTTCTTC	CASSVGQGAHNEQFF
TRBJ1-2	NA	TRBV27	many	TGTGCCAGCAAGGCAGGGTTGGGCTATGGCTACACCTTC	CASKAGLGYGYTF
TRBJ2-2	TRBD2	TRBV6-5	many	TGTGCCAGCAGTTACGCTACTAGCGGGACCGGGGAGCTGTTTTTT	CASSYATSGTGELFF
TRBJ2-2	TRBD2	TRBV12-3/TRBV12-4	NA	TGTGCCAGCAGTTTGACTAGCGGGAAGGGCACCGGGGAGCTGTTTTTT	CASSLTSGKGTGELFF
TRBJ2-7	TRBD2	TRBV4-1	NA	TGCGCCAGCAGCCTCCTTCCGGGACTAGCGGGAGGAGCCGAGCAGTACTTC	CASSLLPGLAGGAEQYF
TRBJ2-5	NA	TRBV7-9	many	TGTGCCAGCAGCTTAAGTTCGGAGACCCAGTACTTC	CASSLSSETQYF
TRBJ2-7	NA	TRBV7-9	many	TGTGCCAGCAGCCAGGAAGGGGTGTCCTACGAGCAGTACTTC	CASSQEGVSYEQYF
TRBJ2-6	NA	TRBV19	many	TGTGCCAGTAGTATGCGGGGTTCTGGGGCCAACGTCCTGACTTTC	CASSMRGSGANVLTF
TRBJ2-2	NA	TRBV4-1	few	TGCGCCAGCAGCCAATATGGACAAGTCACCGGGGAGCTGTTTTTT	CASSQYGQVTGELFF
TRBJ1-2	NA	TRBV28	many	TGTGCCAGCAGCCCGGGAGGGTTTAGCTATGGCTACACCTTC	CASSPGGFSYGYTF
TRBJ1-3	NA	TRBV19	NA	TGTGCCACTCAAGACCGGGGCTCTGGAAACACCATATATTTT	CATQDRGSGNTIYF
TRBJ2-3	TRBD1	TRBV28	many	TGTGCCAGCAGTTTGACAGGGGGGGCAGATACGCAGTATTTT	CASSLTGGADTQYF
TRBJ2-7	NA	TRBV30	NA	TGTGCCTGGAGGGCTCAGGGAAGCTACGAGCAGTACTTC	CAWRAQGSYEQYF
TRBJ2-3	TRBD2	TRBV20-1	many	TGCAGTGCTAGAGACGTAGCGGGAGCGATCACAGATACGCAGTATTTT	CSARDVAGAITDTQYF
TRBJ2-1	TRBD1	TRBV28	many	TGTGCCAGCACGGGACAGGATTTGTACAATGAGCAGTTCTTC	CASTGQDLYNEQFF
TRBJ1-6	NA	TRBV10-3	few	TGTGCCATCAGTGAGGCAGGGAGTCGCAACTCACCCCTCCACTTT	CAISEAGSRNSPLHF
TRBJ2-5	NA	TRBV2	many	TGTGCCAGCAGCATGCGTGAGACCCAGTACTTC	CASSMRETQYF
TRBJ2-1	NA	TRBV7-8	NA	TGTGCCAGCAGCTTAGTCTCTAGCGCTCGGAATGAGCAGTTCTTC	CASSLVSSARNEQFF
TRBJ2-7	TRBD2	TRBV18	NA	TGTGCCAGCTCACCACTAGCGGGAAGCGAGTACGAGCAGTACTTC	CASSPLAGSEYEQYF
TRBJ2-3	NA	TRBV11-3	many	TGTGCCAGCAGCTCCGACGCCCCGGATACGCAGTATTTT	CASSSDAPDTQYF
TRBJ2-2	TRBD2	TRBV12-3/TRBV12-4	many	TGTGCCAGCAGCTTAGCGGGAGTGGGCGGGGAGCTGTTTTTT	CASSLAGVGGELFF
TRBJ2-2	TRBD1	TRBV6-1	many	TGTGCCAGCAGTCACAGGGGTACCGGGGAGCTGTTTTTT	CASSHRGTGELFF
TRBJ1-1	NA	TRBV27	many	TGTGCCAGCAGTATACTAAAGGGGGGGGGGCGGAACACTGAAGCTTTCTTT	CASSILKGGGRNTEAFF
TRBJ1-1	NA	TRBV6-2/TRBV6-3	few	TGTGCCAGCAGTTACGGGTGGACAGAGAACACTGAAGCTTTCTTT	CASSYGWTENTEAFF
TRBJ2-3	NA	TRBV28	many	TGTGCCAGCAACTGGGCAGGGCCCACAGATACGCAGTATTTT	CASNWAGPTDTQYF
TRBJ2-1	NA	TRBV28	many	TGTGCCAGTCAATTGTCCAGGGATGAGCAGTTCTTC	CASQLSRDEQFF
TRBJ2-1	NA	TRBV12-3/TRBV12-4	many	TGTGCCAGCAGTTCGTACCTCAGGGGATTTGGGGTTAGCTATCACTACAATGAGCAGTTCTTC	CASSSYLRGFGVSYHYNEQFF
TRBJ2-5	TRBD2	TRBV9	few	TGTGCCAGCAGCGACGGACTAGTAACGGAGACCCAGTACTTC	CASSDGLVTETQYF
TRBJ1-2	NA	TRBV6-1	few	TGTGCCAGCAAATACGGACAGACCTATGGCTACACCTTC	CASKYGQTYGYTF
TRBJ2-7	NA	TRBV3-1	NA	TGTGCCAGCAGCCAAGAAGGAGAGGTTGACTACGAGCAGTACTTC	CASSQEGEVDYEQYF
TRBJ2-7	NA	TRBV6-1	NA	TGTGCCAGCAAAAGACAGGACACATACGAGCAGTACTTC	CASKRQDTYEQYF
TRBJ1-1	NA	TRBV11-2	many	TGTGCCAGCAGCTTAGATCGGGGGACTGAAGCTTTCTTT	CASSLDRGTEAFF
TRBJ2-2	NA	TRBV6-2/TRBV6-3	NA	TGTGCCAGCAGTAACACGGTGCTGTTTGCGGGGGAGCTGTTTTTT	CASSNTVLFAGELFF
TRBJ2-7	TRBD2	TRBV19	NA	TGTGCCAGTAGTCCCATGTGGACTAGCGGGGTCGTCTCCTACGAGCAGTACTTC	CASSPMWTSGVVSYEQYF
TRBJ2-5	NA	TRBV28	many	TGTGCCAGCGGTTTATCAGGGAACAACCAAGAGACCCAGTACTTC	CASGLSGNNQETQYF
TRBJ2-3	TRBD2	TRBV7-8	many	TGTGCCAGCAGCAACCTCACCGGGACTAGCGGCCCGGCGGATACGCAGTATTTT	CASSNLTGTSGPADTQYF
TRBJ2-2	NA	TRBV5-1	NA	TGCGCCAGCAGCTTGGAGCGACCGGCCGGGGAGCTGTTTTTT	CASSLERPAGELFF
TRBJ2-1	TRBD2	TRBV9	few	TGTGCCAGCAGCCCCTTCCCCCGGACTAGCGCCAACAATGAGCAGTTCTTC	CASSPFPRTSANNEQFF
TRBJ2-7	NA	TRBV6-5	many	TGTGCCAGCAGTTACTCAGGGGGATCGCACTCCTACGAGCAGTACTTC	CASSYSGGSHSYEQYF